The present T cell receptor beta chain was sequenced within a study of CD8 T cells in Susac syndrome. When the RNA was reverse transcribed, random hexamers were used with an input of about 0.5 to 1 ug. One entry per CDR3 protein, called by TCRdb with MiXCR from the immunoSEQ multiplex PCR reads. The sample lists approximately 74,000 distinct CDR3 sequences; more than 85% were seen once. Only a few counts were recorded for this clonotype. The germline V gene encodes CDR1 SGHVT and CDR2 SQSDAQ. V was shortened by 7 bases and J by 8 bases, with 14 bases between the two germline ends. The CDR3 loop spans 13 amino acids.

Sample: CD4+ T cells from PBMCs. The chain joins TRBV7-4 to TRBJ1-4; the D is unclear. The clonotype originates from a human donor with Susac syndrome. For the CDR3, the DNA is TGTGCCAGCACTCCTTGGGGAAGGGAAAAACTGTTTTTT. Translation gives CASTPWGREKLFF.